This T cell receptor beta chain came from a study of T cells in Graves' hyperthyroidism and ophthalmopathy (dated by TCRdb to between 2018 and 2021). Background on the whole study: Peripheral blood was collected at initial diagnosis, before any treatment. Whether ophthalmopathy could be predicted prospectively was tested in an independent validation cohort made up of about 18 hyperthyroidism patients plus 17 patients who later progressed to ophthalmopathy. To identify distinguishing TCR V-J signatures, a discovery cohort of roughly 100 patients was used, comprising 43 with Graves' ophthalmopathy and approximately 57 with stable Graves' hyperthyroidism. For training and testing, the 80 to 100 patients in the discovery cohort were randomly divided in a 7:3 ratio. Once sampling was done, hyperthyroidism patients were given methimazole at a starting dose of 30 mg daily, whereas ophthalmopathy patients were given high-dose intravenous methylprednisolone. The paper describes TCR Vbeta CDR3 sequencing of roughly 130 peripheral blood samples, made up of about 40 ophthalmopathy patients, around 78 hyperthyroidism patients and roughly 17 progressor patients. In six Graves' hyperthyroidism patients, the study also compared T-cell repertoires from thyroid tissue with T-cell repertoires from blood. Overall study outcomes, separate from this receptor: A model built on a 13 V-J signature distinguished ophthalmopathy from stable hyperthyroidism, reaching 85% to 90% sensitivity and about 81% specificity in cross-validation and 80%/75% in testing. During validation, the model predicted progression to ophthalmopathy a median of around 7 months ahead of onset, with 70.59% sensitivity and 72% to 80% specificity. Most expanded thyroid clonotypes (frequency above 0.001) were also found in blood, which suggests that blood repertoires may mirror thyroid immune responses. No statistical method was used to fix the sample size in advance, and group allocation was not hidden from the investigators.

The TCR beta CDR3 regions were amplified from RNA transcripts. A first-round RT-PCR of the TCR CDR3 used the HTBI primer set with the Qiagen OneStep RT-PCR kit. A second multiplex PCR round built the libraries, followed by size selection and purification. Sequencing of the libraries was done on an Illumina HiSeq2000 using paired-end 100 bp reads. The paper's data handling went like this. Raw data were processed with SOAPnuke, discarding reads with adapters, uncalled bases, mean Phred below 15, or no exact constant-primer or identifier match. High-quality paired reads were merged with COPE v1.2.5, and unique nucleotide sequences were defined as clonotypes. MiTCR v1.1 was used to align clonotypes to the IMGT TRBV, TRBD and TRBJ reference segments. Analysis was restricted to V-J combinations with a frequency above 0.0001, which covered 98% to 99.2% of repertoires. A TCS score was defined as the ratio between F50 (clonal expansion) and ExV (chaos), using BLOSUM62-based TCRdist between CDR3 peptides within each V-J. Welch's t-statistics and random forest reduced fewer than 600 V-J features to roughly 13, which were used in a naive Bayes classifier (R e1071). TCRdb itself trimmed the public reads at Q25 with fastp, ran MiXCR and retained productive beta chains. Each entry merges the rows of one CDR3 protein and shows their most common DNA and genes. The V and J calls were determined by TCRdb, not by the authors. Recorded for this sample are around 420,000 distinct CDR3 sequences; about 15% of them occurred a single time. Clones ranked in the top ten supply 11% to 15% of the sample.

Regarding this clonotype: The clone's antigen remains unknown. No quality values exist for individual bases; no much larger clone is one base distant.

Relative to germline, V is missing 2 bases and J is missing 4 bases, with 2 bases of the junction outside any gene match. Sequences MNHEY (CDR1) and SVGEGT (CDR2) are obtained from the germline V gene. From its cysteine to its phenylalanine, the CDR3 spans 17 amino acids. CDR3 DNA is the only sequence kept; it has 51 bases, read in frame from the first base. A patient counted as having stable Graves' hyperthyroidism if no progression to ophthalmopathy occurred over 18 months of follow-up. The hyperthyroidism patients were between 18 and 65 years old and newly diagnosed, with a disease duration of less than 2 months. Any patient with an uncontrolled infection, another autoimmune disease, pregnancy or lactation was excluded. Diagnoses relied on clinical symptoms, serum thyroxine and TRAb, thyroid ultrasound and orbital computed tomography. Ficoll-Paque density gradient centrifugation was used to isolate PBMCs from about 9.4 ml of fresh peripheral blood. Trizol reagent was used to extract total RNA, and RNA quality was then checked on an Agilent 2100 Bioanalyzer.

This sequence uses TRBV6-2 or TRBV6-3 and TRBJ2-1; 16 central bases correspond to TRBD2. The specimen sequenced was blood. The receptor was isolated from a woman younger than 30 with Graves' hyperthyroidism. The DNA sequence reads TGTGCCAGCAGTTACGGGACTAGCGGGGGGGGGTACAATGAGCAGTTCTTC. Translated, this gives CASSYGTSGGGYNEQFF.